This entry features one T cell receptor beta chain sequence. These data originate in a study of T cell changes during pregnancy in multiple sclerosis. The CDR3 sequence is 20 residues long. Germline lookup yields CDR1 MNHNS and CDR2 SASEGT. Trimming stripped 2 bases from V and 2 bases from J, with 26 bases between. The protocol was immunoSEQ multiplex PCR, while the TCRdb copy is restricted to in-frame clones and leaves out a portion. Of about 50,000 clones detected, 85% to 95% appear once; the ten largest clones hold 3.5% to 5%. This receptor was taken from a female donor with multiple sclerosis, enrolled in a pregnancy study. This specimen consisted of CD8+ T cells from peripheral blood mononuclear cells, obtained in the first trimester of pregnancy. The J gene is TRBJ2-3, the V gene TRBV6-1; D may be TRBD2 (6 bases). The CDR3 region has the DNA TGTGCCAGCAGTGAATCTGATGGGGCTAGCGCCTACCTGTCCACAGATACGCAGTATTTT. Protein product: CASSESDGASAYLSTDTQYF.